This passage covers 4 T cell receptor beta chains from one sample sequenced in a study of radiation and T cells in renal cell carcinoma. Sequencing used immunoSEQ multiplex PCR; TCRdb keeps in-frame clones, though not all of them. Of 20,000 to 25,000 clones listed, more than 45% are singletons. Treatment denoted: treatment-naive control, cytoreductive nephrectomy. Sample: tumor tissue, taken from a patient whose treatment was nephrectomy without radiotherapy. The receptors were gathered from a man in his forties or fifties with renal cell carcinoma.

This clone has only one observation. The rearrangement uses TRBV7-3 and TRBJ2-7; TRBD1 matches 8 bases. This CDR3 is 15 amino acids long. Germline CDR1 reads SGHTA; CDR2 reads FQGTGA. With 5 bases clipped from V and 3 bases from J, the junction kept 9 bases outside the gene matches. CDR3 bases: TGTGCCAGCAGCCCCCGGACAGGGACGATCTACGAGCAGTACTTC. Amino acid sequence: CASSPRTGTIYEQYF.

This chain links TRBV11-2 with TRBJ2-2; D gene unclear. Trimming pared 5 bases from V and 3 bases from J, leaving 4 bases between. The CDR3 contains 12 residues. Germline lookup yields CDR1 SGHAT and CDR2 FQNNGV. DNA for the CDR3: TGTGCCAGCAGCAGACACACCGGGGAGCTGTTTTTT. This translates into CASSRHTGELFF.

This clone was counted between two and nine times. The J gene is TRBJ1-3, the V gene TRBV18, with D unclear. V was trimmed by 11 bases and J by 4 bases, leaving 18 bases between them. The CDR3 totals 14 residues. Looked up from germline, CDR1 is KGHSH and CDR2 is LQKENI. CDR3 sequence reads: CAAGELGSGNTIYF. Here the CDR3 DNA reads TGTGCCGCTGGCGAATTGGGCTCGGGAAACACCATATATTTT.

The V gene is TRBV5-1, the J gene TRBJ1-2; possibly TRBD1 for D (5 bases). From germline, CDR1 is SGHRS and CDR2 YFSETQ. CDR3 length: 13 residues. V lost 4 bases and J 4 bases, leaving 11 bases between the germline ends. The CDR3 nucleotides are TGCGCCAGCAGCGAGGGGCATAGCTATGGCTACACCTTC. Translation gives CASSEGHSYGYTF.